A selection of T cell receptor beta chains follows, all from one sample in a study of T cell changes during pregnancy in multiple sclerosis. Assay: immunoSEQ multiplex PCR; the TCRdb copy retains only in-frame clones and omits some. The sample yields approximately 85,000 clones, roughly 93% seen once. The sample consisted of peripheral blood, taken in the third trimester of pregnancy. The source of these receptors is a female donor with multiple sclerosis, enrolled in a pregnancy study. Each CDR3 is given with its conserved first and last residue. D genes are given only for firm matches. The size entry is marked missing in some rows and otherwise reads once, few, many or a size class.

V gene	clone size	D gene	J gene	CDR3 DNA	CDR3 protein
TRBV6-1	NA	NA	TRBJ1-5	TGTGCCACCTCAGGGGTTCCCCTTCAGCCCCAGCATTTT	CATSGVPLQPQHF
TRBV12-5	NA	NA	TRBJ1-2	TGTGCTAGTGGTTCCTGGGCTCCCGGTTCTGGCTACACCTTC	CASGSWAPGSGYTF
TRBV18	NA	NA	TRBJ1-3	TGTGCCAGCTCACCACTGCCGGGTACTGGAAACACCATATATTTT	CASSPLPGTGNTIYF
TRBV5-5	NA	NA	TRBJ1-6	TGTGCCAGCAGCTTTTTAGTGGACACCGATTCCAATTCACCCCTCCACTTT	CASSFLVDTDSNSPLHF
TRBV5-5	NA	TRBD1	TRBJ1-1	TGTGCCAGCAGCCCCGGGACAGGTCGCATGAACACTGAAGCTTTCTTT	CASSPGTGRMNTEAFF
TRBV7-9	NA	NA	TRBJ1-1	TGTGCCAGCAGCTTCCTCAGTGAAGCTTTCTTT	CASSFLSEAFF
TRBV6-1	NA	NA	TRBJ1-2	TGTGCCAGCACGGCGACAGCGGGGGAATATGGCTACACCTTC	CASTATAGEYGYTF
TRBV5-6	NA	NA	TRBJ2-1	TGTGCCAGCAGCCCCGGGACTCACAGCTACAATGAGCAGTTCTTC	CASSPGTHSYNEQFF
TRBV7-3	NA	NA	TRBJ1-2	TGTGCCAGCAGCGCGGGGGGGCACTATGGCTACACCTTC	CASSAGGHYGYTF
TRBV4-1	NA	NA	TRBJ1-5	TGCGCCAGCAGCCAAGATTGGAGCGGCAATCAGCCCCAGCATTTT	CASSQDWSGNQPQHF
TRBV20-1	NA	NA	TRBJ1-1	TGCAGTGCTGAGGACAGTGAAGCTTTCTTT	CSAEDSEAFF
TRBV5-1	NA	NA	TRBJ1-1	TGCGCCAGCAGCCCGGACAGTCCCACTGAAGCTTTCTTT	CASSPDSPTEAFF
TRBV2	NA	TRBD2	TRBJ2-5	TGTGCCCGAAGGGAGGGAGCAGAGACCCAGTACTTC	CARREGAETQYF
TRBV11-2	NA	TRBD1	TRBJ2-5	TGTGCCAGCAGCAGGGGACAGGGGGAATGGGAGACCCAGTACTTC	CASSRGQGEWETQYF
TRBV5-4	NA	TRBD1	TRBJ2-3	TGTGCCAGCAACTCTCCCAGCGGGACAGGACAGGGGGGCCCAGATACGCAGTATTTT	CASNSPSGTGQGGPDTQYF
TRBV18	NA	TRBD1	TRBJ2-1	TGTGCCAGCTCACAGGGACAGGGTGATAATGAGCAGTTCTTC	CASSQGQGDNEQFF
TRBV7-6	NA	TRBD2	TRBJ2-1	TGTGCCAGCAGCTTAGTTATCGGGGGGGGTGAGCAGTTCTTC	CASSLVIGGGEQFF
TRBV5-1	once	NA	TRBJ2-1	TGCGCCAGCTCGCCATCTTGGAGGGACAATGAGCAGTTCTTC	CASSPSWRDNEQFF
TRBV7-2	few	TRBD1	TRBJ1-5	TGTGCCAGCAGCTTAGGTTGGCAGGGGGCCAATCAGCCCCAGCATTTT	CASSLGWQGANQPQHF
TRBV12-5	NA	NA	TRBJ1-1	TGTGCTAGTGGTCATAGCACTGAAGCTTTCTTT	CASGHSTEAFF
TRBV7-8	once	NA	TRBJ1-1	TGTGCCAGCAGCTTCAGGGGAAGCACTGAAGCTTTCTTT	CASSFRGSTEAFF
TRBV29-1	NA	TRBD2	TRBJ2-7	TGCAGCGTCGACACTAGCGGGGGAAAAGGCGAGCAGTACTTC	CSVDTSGGKGEQYF
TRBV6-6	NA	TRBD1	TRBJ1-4	TGTGCCAGCTCCCCCCCCCGGGACAGGGGAGAAAAACTGTTTTTT	CASSPPRDRGEKLFF
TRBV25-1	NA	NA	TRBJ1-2	TGTGCCAGCAGTGATGTTGCAGGGCCCCTAGATGGCTACACCTTC	CASSDVAGPLDGYTF